The 24 T cell receptor beta chains below were found in one sample sequenced in a study of CD8 T cells in ankylosing spondylitis (dated by TCRdb to 2016 to 2017). The research as a whole found: Blood from ankylosing spondylitis patients appeared to be characterized by a TCR beta motif made up of under ten highly homologous amino acid variants.

No antigens are known for them. The library relied on 5' RACE. The run used an Illumina HiSeq 2500. TCRdb redid the processing of the public reads, applying fastp at Q25 and MiXCR, and retained in-frame beta chains. A single entry per CDR3 protein holds the most common genes and DNA from its merged rows. Here the sample has 750,000 to 850,000 distinct CDR3 sequences; 12% occur a single time. The ten top clones hold under 0.6% of the sample. The sample was blood, either unsorted or a sorted T cell fraction (not recorded which). Source of these receptors: a male donor with ankylosing spondylitis.

This chain joins TRBV18 and TRBJ2-3; TRBD1 aligns across 10 bases. The CDR3 runs 14 residues. Per germline, CDR1 KGHSH and CDR2 LQKENI. V was clipped by 2 bases and J by 6 bases; unmatched bases: 2. This chain's CDR3 is CASSPGTGVDTQYF. The CDR3, as DNA: TGTGCCAGCTCACCAGGGACAGGGGTGGATACGCAGTATTTT.

This clonotype occurred a few times. The chain employs TRBV12-3 or TRBV12-4 and TRBJ1-1; no definite D call. The CDR3 extends over 14 amino acids. The V and J ends lost 7 bases and 0 bases respectively, with 12 bases between them. In nucleotides, the CDR3 is TGTGCCAGCACCCTTATGGGGATGAACACTGAAGCTTTCTTT. Translated, it gives CASTLMGMNTEAFF.

As for this clonotype: The conserved final phenylalanine or tryptophan is absent from the CDR3, which likely points to a read error. The chain is built from TRBV20-1 and TRBJ2-4, with TRBD2 matching over 10 bases. The V gene end was trimmed by 4 bases and the J gene end by 8 bases; junction bases not matched to a gene: 11. The CDR3 consists of 15 residues. CDR1 is DFQATT and CDR2 is SNEGSKA in the germline V gene (reference sequence). CDR3 DNA sequence: TGCAGTGCTAAGAAAACTAGCGGGGTTGGGGACATTCAGTACTTA. Its protein is CSAKKTSGVGDIQYL.

This chain links TRBV12-5 with TRBJ2-3; D is undetermined. V lost 2 bases, J lost 2 bases, and 2 bases lay in between. The CDR3 spans 12 residues. CDR1 LGHNT and CDR2 FRNRAP come from the germline V gene. CDR3 coding DNA: TGTGCTAGTGGTTTGAACACAGATACGCAGTATTTT. This sequence encodes CASGLNTDTQYF.

As to this clonotype: A much larger clone sits a single nucleotide away, making a read error possible. The chain uses TRBV6-5 and TRBJ1-1; D not resolved. V was pared by 1 base and J by 11 bases, with 17 bases between. The germline V gene has CDR1 MNHEY and CDR2 SVGAGI. CDR3 length: 14 amino acids. The CDR3 region has the DNA TGTGCCAGCAGTTACTTGGGAGGACGACCCCACGCTTTCTTT. Its protein is CASSYLGGRPHAFF.

This clonotype has a count of ten or more. This chain joins TRBV4-3 and TRBJ2-5; no clear D gene. Trimming pared 3 bases from V and 2 bases from J, leaving 7 bases between. The germline CDR1 and CDR2 sequences are LGHNA and YSLEER. CDR3 length: 13 amino acids. The CDR3 region has the DNA TGCGCCAGCAGCCATGGTCAACAAGAGACCCAGTACTTC. Its translation: CASSHGQQETQYF.

This clonotype was seen many times. The chain employs TRBV12-3 or TRBV12-4 and TRBJ2-7, with 8 bases matching TRBD1. The CDR3 contains 16 residues. Germline trimming cut 6 bases from V and 1 base from J; bases unmatched to any gene: 11. The CDR3 DNA sequence: TGTGCCAGCAGCCCCGGACAGGGAATGGCGTCCTACGAGCAGTACTTC. Translated: CASSPGQGMASYEQYF.

This clonotype came up many times. This chain joins TRBV4-3 and TRBJ1-1; D unresolved. Germline loops: CDR1 LGHNA, CDR2 YSLEER. CDR3 length equals 15 residues. Trimming removed 4 bases from V and 0 bases from J, with 12 bases in between. The CDR3: CASSPRAHMNTEAFF. The CDR3 nucleotides are TGCGCCAGCAGCCCCCGGGCCCACATGAACACTGAAGCTTTCTTT.

This clonotype was seen a few times. The chain couples TRBV7-9 to TRBJ2-5; D unclear. V lost 1 base and J lost 5, with 5 bases in between. Germline CDR1 and CDR2: SEHNR and FQNEAQ (reference sequence). This CDR3 has 12 amino acids. The CDR3 coding sequence is TGTGCCAGCAGCTTAGATACGGAGACCCAGTACTTC. Its translation: CASSLDTETQYF.

The V gene is TRBV20-1, the J gene TRBJ2-4; 10 nucleotides agree with TRBD1. With 4 bases clipped from V and 4 bases from J, the junction kept 1 base outside the gene matches. The germline CDR1 and CDR2 sequences are DFQATT and SNEGSKA (reference sequence). This CDR3 comprises 13 residues. The CDR3 DNA reads as TGCAGTGCTAAGGGACAGGGGAAAAACATTCAGTACTTC. Its protein is CSAKGQGKNIQYF.

This clonotype has just a few counts. CDR3 nucleotides: TGTGCCAGCAGCCCCTTAGCGGGGGGGCCTTCCTACGAGCAGTACTTC. Translating gives CASSPLAGGPSYEQYF. The J gene is TRBJ2-7, the V gene TRBV4-2, with 11 bases identical to TRBD2. The V gene's germline CDR1 is LGHNA and CDR2 YNFKEQ. The V and J ends lost 4 bases and 1 base, in that order; junction bases with no gene match: 6. This CDR3 has 16 residues.

CDR3 sequence reads: CSVGLADPYNEQFF. As DNA, the CDR3 is TGCAGCGTGGGACTAGCGGATCCCTACAATGAGCAGTTCTTC. The V and J genes are TRBV29-1 and TRBJ2-1, with 11 bases aligning to TRBD2. Looked up from germline, CDR1 is SQVTM and CDR2 is ANQGSEA. V lost 6 bases, J lost 2 bases, and 3 bases stayed unmatched. The CDR3 spans 14 residues.

The chain couples TRBV20-1 to TRBJ2-5, with 12 positions matching TRBD2. The CDR3 has 14 amino acids. V was pared by 1 base and J by 6 bases, with 3 bases of the junction left unmatched. Per the germline V gene, CDR1 is DFQATT and CDR2 is SNEGSKA (reference sequence). CDR3 region: CSARGTSGRKTQYF. The CDR3 bases are TGCAGTGCTAGAGGAACTAGCGGGAGGAAGACCCAGTACTTC.

This clonotype showed up many times. The rearrangement joins TRBV5-1 to TRBJ2-1; 11 bases line up with TRBD2. Germline CDR1 is SGHRS and CDR2 is YFSETQ. CDR3 length: 14 residues. V dropped 4 bases and J dropped 4; count of bases not matched to a gene: 1. CDR3 region: CASSPSGRYNEQFF. The CDR3 DNA follows: TGCGCCAGCAGCCCTAGCGGGAGGTACAATGAGCAGTTCTTC.

This clonotype was picked up a small number of times. The chain carries TRBV4-2 and TRBJ2-2; 11 positions match TRBD2. With 4 bases clipped from V and 7 bases from J, the junction kept 8 bases outside the gene matches. Germline V CDR1 and CDR2: LGHNA, YNFKEQ. The length of the CDR3 is 16 residues. The CDR3 loop is CASSRPTSGVGGELFF. The CDR3 DNA is TGTGCCAGCAGCCGACCGACTAGCGGGGTAGGCGGGGAGCTGTTTTTT.

This clonotype was picked up many times. The genes are TRBV7-9 and TRBJ2-7; D might be TRBD1 or TRBD2, each matching 6 bases. Looked up from germline, CDR1 is SEHNR and CDR2 is FQNEAQ (reference sequence). The ends were cut back, 5 bases at V and 0 bases at J, with 17 bases in the middle. The CDR3 is 16 residues long. The CDR3 bases are TGTGCCAGCAGCACGCTGGGGGCGGGGAGCTCCTACGAGCAGTACTTC. Translation: CASSTLGAGSSYEQYF.

At least ten counts were recorded for this clonotype. This rearrangement joins TRBV5-1 to TRBJ2-1, with D possibly matching TRBD1 (5 bases). The CDR3 length is 14 residues. Per germline, CDR1 SGHRS and CDR2 YFSETQ. The germline V and J ends were trimmed by 4 bases and 2 bases, with 10 bases remaining between them. The CDR3 nucleotides read TGCGCCAGCAGCCCGGAAGGGGCCTACAATGAGCAGTTCTTC. Its protein is CASSPEGAYNEQFF.

V usage is TRBV5-1 and J usage is TRBJ2-1; 10 positions agree with TRBD2. The CDR3 covers 18 residues. Germline lookup yields CDR1 SGHRS and CDR2 YFSETQ. Trimming removed 0 bases from V and 3 bases from J; junction bases left unmatched: 9. CDR3 in amino acids: CASSLGGLAGGVYNEQFF. CDR3 coding DNA: TGCGCCAGCAGCTTGGGGGGATTAGCGGGAGGAGTCTACAATGAGCAGTTCTTC.

The chain combines TRBV5-5 with TRBJ1-6; no clear D gene. Trimming took 1 base from V and 7 from J, leaving 12 bases between them. The CDR3 runs 15 residues. The germline CDR1 and CDR2 sequences are SGHKS and YYEKEE (reference sequence). DNA of the CDR3: TGTGCCAGCAGCTTGCCGGATTCAGCAAATTCACCCCTCCACTTT. As protein: CASSLPDSANSPLHF.

The chain joins TRBV20-1 to TRBJ2-7; the D gene could be TRBD1 or TRBD2 (5 bases each). The V gene lost 4 bases and the J gene lost 9 bases, with 19 bases spanning the gap. CDR1 and CDR2 from the germline V gene are DFQATT and SNEGSKA (reference sequence). The CDR3 totals 13 residues. CDR3 nucleotide sequence: TGCAGTGCTACAGATTGGGGGATTTTGGTGCAGTACTTC. Amino acid sequence: CSATDWGILVQYF.

This clonotype has more than one count but fewer than ten. This rearrangement joins TRBV4-3 to TRBJ1-4, with 8 bases fitting TRBD1. Losses at the gene ends were 2 bases for V and 6 bases for J; bases not matched to a gene: 5. Germline CDR1 reads LGHNA; CDR2 reads YSLEER. This CDR3 comprises 15 residues. The CDR3 sequence is CASSQYDRGDEKLFF. In nucleotides, the CDR3 is TGCGCCAGCAGCCAATACGACAGGGGAGATGAAAAACTGTTTTTT.

This clonotype came up many times. This rearrangement joins TRBV29-1 to TRBJ2-3, with TRBD1 identical over 7 bases. The germline gives CDR1 SQVTM, CDR2 ANQGSEA. The CDR3 extends over 13 amino acids. After removal of 5 bases from V and 4 bases from J, the junction contained 6 bases not matched to a gene. The CDR3 here is CSVTLQGPDTQYF. The CDR3, as DNA: TGCAGCGTTACCCTACAGGGGCCAGATACGCAGTATTTT.

The chain joins TRBV20-1 to TRBJ2-3; D ambiguous. Germline lookup yields CDR1 DFQATT and CDR2 SNEGSKA (reference sequence). This CDR3 is built from 13 residues. V was trimmed by 1 base and J by 1 base, leaving 6 bases between them. The CDR3 sequence: CSARVVGTDTQYF. CDR3 nucleotide sequence: TGCAGTGCTAGAGTTGTCGGCACAGATACGCAGTATTTT.

CDR3 in DNA: TGTGCCATCAGTGACGCCCGGGGGGGGATCAGCAGCGCGGCTGGAAACACCATATATTTT. Encoded protein: CAISDARGGISSAAGNTIYF. The V gene is TRBV10-3, the J gene TRBJ1-3; maybe TRBD1 (5 bases). In germline, CDR1 is ENHRY, CDR2 SYGVKD. The CDR3 is 20 residues long. V lost 3 bases and J lost 2, with 26 bases in between.